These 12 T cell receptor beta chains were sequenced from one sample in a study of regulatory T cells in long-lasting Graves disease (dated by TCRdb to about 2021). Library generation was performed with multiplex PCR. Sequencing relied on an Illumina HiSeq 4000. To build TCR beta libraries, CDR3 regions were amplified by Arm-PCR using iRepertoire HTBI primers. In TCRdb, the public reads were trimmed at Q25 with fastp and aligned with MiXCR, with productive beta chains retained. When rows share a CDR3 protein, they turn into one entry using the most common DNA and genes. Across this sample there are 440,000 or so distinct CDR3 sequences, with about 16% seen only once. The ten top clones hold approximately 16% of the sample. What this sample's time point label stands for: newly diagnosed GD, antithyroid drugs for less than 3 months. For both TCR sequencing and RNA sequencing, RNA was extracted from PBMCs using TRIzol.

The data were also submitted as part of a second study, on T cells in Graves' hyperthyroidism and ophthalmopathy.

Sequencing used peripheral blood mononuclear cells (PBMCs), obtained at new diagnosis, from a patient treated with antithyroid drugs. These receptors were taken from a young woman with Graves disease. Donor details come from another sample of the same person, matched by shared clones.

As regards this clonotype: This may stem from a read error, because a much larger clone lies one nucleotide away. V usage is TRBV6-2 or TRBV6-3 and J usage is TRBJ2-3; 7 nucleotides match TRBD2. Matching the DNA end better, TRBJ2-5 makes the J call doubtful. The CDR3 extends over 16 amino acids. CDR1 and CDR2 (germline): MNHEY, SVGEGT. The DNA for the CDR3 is TGTGCCAGCAGTCCAAGGAGGGAGGGGAGGGCGGAGGCCCAGTACTTC. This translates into CASSPRREGRAEAQYF.

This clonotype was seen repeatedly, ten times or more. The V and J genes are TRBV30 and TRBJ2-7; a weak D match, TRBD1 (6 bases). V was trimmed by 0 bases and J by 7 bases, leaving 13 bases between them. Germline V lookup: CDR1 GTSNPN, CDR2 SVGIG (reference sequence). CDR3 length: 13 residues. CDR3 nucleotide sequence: TGTGCCTGGAGTGTGGACAGCTTGTGGGAGCAGTACTTC. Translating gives CAWSVDSLWEQYF.

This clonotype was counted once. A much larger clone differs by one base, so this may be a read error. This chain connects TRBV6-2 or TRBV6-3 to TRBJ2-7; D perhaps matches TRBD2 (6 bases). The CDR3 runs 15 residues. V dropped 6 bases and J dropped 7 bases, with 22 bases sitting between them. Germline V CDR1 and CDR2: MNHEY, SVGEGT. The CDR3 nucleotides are TGTGCCAGCAGCCGTCTGGGACTCGCCCTCGGGGAGCAGTACTTC. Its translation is CASSRLGLALGEQYF.

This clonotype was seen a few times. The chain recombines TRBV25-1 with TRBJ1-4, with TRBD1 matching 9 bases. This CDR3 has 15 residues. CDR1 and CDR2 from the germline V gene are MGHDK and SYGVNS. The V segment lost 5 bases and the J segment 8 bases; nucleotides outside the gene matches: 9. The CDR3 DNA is TGTGCCAGCAGTTACCCCGGGACAGGGTCCGAAAAACTGTTTTTT. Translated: CASSYPGTGSEKLFF.

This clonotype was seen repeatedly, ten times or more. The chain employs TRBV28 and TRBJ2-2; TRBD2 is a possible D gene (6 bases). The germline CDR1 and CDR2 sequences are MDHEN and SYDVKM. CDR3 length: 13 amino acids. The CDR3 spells CAALRGTTGELFF. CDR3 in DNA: TGTGCGGCCTTACGGGGGACCACCGGGGAGCTGTTTTTT.

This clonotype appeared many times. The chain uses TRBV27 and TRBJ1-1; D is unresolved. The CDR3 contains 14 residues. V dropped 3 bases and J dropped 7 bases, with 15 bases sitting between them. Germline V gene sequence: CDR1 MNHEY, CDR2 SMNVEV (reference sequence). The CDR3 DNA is TGTGCCAGCAGTTTGGGCAGTCCTCCCGGTGAAGCTTTCTTT. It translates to CASSLGSPPGEAFF.

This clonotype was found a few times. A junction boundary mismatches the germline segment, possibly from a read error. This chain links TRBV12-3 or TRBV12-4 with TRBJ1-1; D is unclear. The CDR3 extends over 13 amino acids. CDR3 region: CASSLGLYTKAFF. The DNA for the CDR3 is TGTGCCAGCAGTTTGGGATTATACACTAAAGCTTTCTTT.

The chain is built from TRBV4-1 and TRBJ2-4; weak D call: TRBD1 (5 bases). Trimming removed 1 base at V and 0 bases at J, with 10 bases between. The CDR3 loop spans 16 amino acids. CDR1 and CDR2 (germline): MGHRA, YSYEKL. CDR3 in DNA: TGCGCCAGCAGCCAAGGGACACCAATAGCCAAAAACATTCAGTACTTC. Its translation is CASSQGTPIAKNIQYF.

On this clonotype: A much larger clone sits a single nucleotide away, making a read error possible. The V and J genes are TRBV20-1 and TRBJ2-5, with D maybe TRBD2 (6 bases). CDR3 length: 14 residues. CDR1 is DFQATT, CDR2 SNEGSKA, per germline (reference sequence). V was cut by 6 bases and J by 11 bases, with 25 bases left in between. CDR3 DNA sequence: TGCAGTGCCACCCCACAGCGGAACGGGGGTGAGCAGTACTTC. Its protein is CSATPQRNGGEQYF.

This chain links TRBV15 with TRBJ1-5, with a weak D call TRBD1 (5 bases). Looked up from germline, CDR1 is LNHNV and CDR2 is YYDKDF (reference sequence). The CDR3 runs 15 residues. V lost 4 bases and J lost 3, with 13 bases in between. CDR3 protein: CATSKDRDVNQPQHF. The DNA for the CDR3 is TGTGCCACCAGCAAAGACCGGGACGTCAATCAGCCCCAGCATTTT. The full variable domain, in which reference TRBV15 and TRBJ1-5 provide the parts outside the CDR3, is DAMVIQNPRYQVTQFGKPVTLSCSQTLNHNVMYWYQQKSSQAPKLLFHYYDKDFNNEADTPDNFQSRRPNTSFCFLDIRSPGLGDTAMYLCATSKDRDVNQPQHFGDGTRLSIL.

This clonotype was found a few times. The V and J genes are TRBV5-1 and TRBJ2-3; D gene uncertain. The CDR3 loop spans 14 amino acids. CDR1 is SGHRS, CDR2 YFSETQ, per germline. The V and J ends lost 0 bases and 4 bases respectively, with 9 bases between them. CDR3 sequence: CASSLVTGSDTQYF. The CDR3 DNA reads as TGCGCCAGCAGCTTGGTCACGGGTTCAGATACGCAGTATTTT. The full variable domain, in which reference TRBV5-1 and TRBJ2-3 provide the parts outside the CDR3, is KAGVTQTPRYLIKTRGQQVTLSCSPISGHRSVSWYQQTPGQGLQFLFEYFSETQRNKGNFPGRFSGRQFSNSRSEMNVSTLELGDSALYLCASSLVTGSDTQYFGPGTRLTVL.

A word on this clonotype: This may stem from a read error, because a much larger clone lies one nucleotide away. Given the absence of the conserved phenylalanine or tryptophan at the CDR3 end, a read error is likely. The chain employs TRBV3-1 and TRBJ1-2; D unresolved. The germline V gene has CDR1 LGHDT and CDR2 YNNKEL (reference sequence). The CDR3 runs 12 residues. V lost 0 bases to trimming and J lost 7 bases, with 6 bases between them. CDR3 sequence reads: CASSQDYGGYTS. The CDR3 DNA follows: TGTGCCAGCAGCCAAGATTACGGTGGCTACACCTCC.